What follows are 8 T cell receptor beta chains derived from one specimen sequenced in a study of cytomegalovirus exposure and HLA in healthy donors. TCRdb's copy holds only in-frame clones and misses some; the assay was immunoSEQ multiplex PCR. The data contain around 250,000 clones, 90% of them singletons. The sequenced sample consisted of PBMCs. These receptors originate from a woman under 30 in good health and CMV-seronegative.

The chain has TRBV11-3 and TRBJ2-7; 9 bases line up with TRBD2. V gave up 4 bases and J gave up 1 base; unmatched junction bases: 8. The germline CDR1 and CDR2 sequences are SGHNT and YENEEA. The CDR3 extends over 16 amino acids. The CDR3 DNA reads TGTGCCAGCAGCTCCCAGACTAGCGGCTCATCCTACGAGCAGTACGTC. The encoded protein is CASSSQTSGSSYEQYV.

This chain uses TRBV4-3 with TRBJ2-6; D possibly corresponds to TRBD1 (6 bases). Trimming pared 0 bases from V and 0 bases from J, leaving 12 bases between. The CDR3 totals 18 residues. Germline lookup yields CDR1 LGHNA and CDR2 YSLEER. The CDR3 loop is CASSQDTGIISGANVLTF. CDR3 in DNA: TGCGCCAGCAGCCAAGATACAGGGATTATCTCTGGGGCCAACGTCCTGACTTTC.

The chain is built from TRBV4-1 and TRBJ2-3; TRBD2 aligns across 8 bases. The J segment lost 6 bases and the V segment lost 3 bases, leaving 8 bases of the junction unmatched. Germline CDR1 and CDR2: MGHRA and YSYEKL. The CDR3 has 15 residues. CDR3 sequence (DNA): TGCGCCAGCAGCCAGACTAGCGTAAATAGGGATACGCAGTATTTT. Protein sequence: CASSQTSVNRDTQYF.

The chain recombines TRBV9 with TRBJ2-2; tentatively, D is TRBD1 (5 bases). The CDR3 sequence is 16 residues long. Germline CDR1 reads SGDLS; CDR2 reads YYNGEE. V shed 1 base and J shed 2 bases, with 12 bases lying between them. For the CDR3, the DNA is TGTGCCAGCAGCGTAAGGGTCAGGGAAAACACCGGGGAGCTGTTTTTT. Translated, it gives CASSVRVRENTGELFF.

The CDR3 coding sequence is TGCGCCAGCAGCCAGACGCTCCGAGGGAATTCCCCAACCACAGATACGCAGTATTTT. This sequence encodes CASSQTLRGNSPTTDTQYF. The chain uses TRBV4-3 and TRBJ2-3, with D possibly TRBD2 on 5 matching bases. This CDR3 has 19 amino acids. Germline loops: CDR1 LGHNA, CDR2 YSLEER. With 3 bases removed from V and 2 bases from J, the gap between germline ends came to 24 bases.

The chain carries TRBV5-1 and TRBJ2-3, with 7 bases aligning to TRBD2. The V gene end was trimmed by 0 bases and the J gene end by 1 base; junction bases not matched to a gene: 5. The CDR3 has 16 amino acids. Germline V gives CDR1 SGHRS, CDR2 YFSETQ. The CDR3 region is CASSLARRGGTDTQYF. The CDR3 DNA reads as TGCGCCAGCAGCTTGGCTCGTCGGGGGGGCACAGATACGCAGTATTTT.

This clone was recorded a few times. The chain is built from TRBV2 and TRBJ2-1; D is perhaps TRBD2 (5 bases). The CDR3 is 14 amino acids. CDR1 SNHLY and CDR2 FYNNEI come from the germline V gene. The V end lost 6 bases, the J end lost 3 bases, and 12 bases lay between the germline ends. The chain's CDR3 is CASRRTDLYNEQFF. CDR3 sequence (DNA): TGTGCCAGCAGACGGACTGATCTCTACAATGAGCAGTTCTTC.

The V call is TRBV5-4, the J call TRBJ2-7, with D tentatively TRBD1 (6 bases). CDR3 length equals 14 residues. Per germline, CDR1 SGHNT and CDR2 YYREEE (reference sequence). V lost 4 bases and J lost 7, with 18 bases in between. This CDR3 is CASSARQVPLEQYF. CDR3 coding DNA: TGTGCCAGCAGCGCCAGACAGGTTCCTCTGGAGCAGTACTTC.